This is a list of T cell receptor beta chains from one sample in a study of T cell repertoires in cytomegalovirus infection. TCRdb reprocessed the reads via MiXCR and lists one record per CDR3 protein. In the table there are around 350,000 distinct CDR3 sequences, 15% to 20% of which are singletons. Material: PBMCs. These receptors were taken from a human donor in good health (CMV status not recorded). Some clones in this sample may be carry-over from other donors' samples. Each CDR3 is given with its conserved first and last residue. Each record gives: V gene, clone size, J gene, D gene, CDR3 protein, CDR3 DNA. The D gene is left open where the match is weak. Only some rows state a clone size, as once, few, many or a class for expanded clones.

>TRBV18|NA|TRBJ2-3|NA
CASSRGQWGYTQYF
TGTGCCAGCTCCCGTGGACAGTGGGGTTATACGCAGTATTTT
>TRBV28|NA|TRBJ2-5|NA
CASTQVGRQETQYF
TGTGCCAGCACCCAGGTGGGGCGGCAAGAGACCCAGTACTTC
>TRBV11-2|NA|TRBJ2-1|TRBD2
CASSLDQLAGFRVNEQFF
TGTGCCAGCAGCTTAGACCAGCTAGCGGGATTTAGGGTCAATGAGCAGTTCTTC
>TRBV7-2|medium-sized|TRBJ2-7|TRBD2
CASSSGLAPTYEQYF
TGTGCCAGCAGCTCGGGACTAGCGCCTACCTACGAGCAGTACTTC
>TRBV10-3|many|TRBJ2-7|TRBD2
CAIRGTSGDYEQYF
TGTGCCATCAGAGGGACTAGCGGAGACTACGAGCAGTACTTC
>TRBV19|NA|TRBJ1-1|TRBD1
CASSADRVAEAFF
TGTGCCAGTAGTGCGGACAGGGTTGCTGAAGCTTTCTTT
>TRBV6-5|few|TRBJ2-6|TRBD1
CASSSTGESGANVLTF
TGTGCCAGCAGTTCAACAGGGGAATCTGGGGCCAACGTCCTGACTTTC
>TRBV2|NA|TRBJ2-3|NA
CASSALPAGAGDTQYF
TGTGCCAGCAGTGCTCTTCCGGCGGGGGCAGGAGATACGCAGTATTTT
>TRBV20-1|few|TRBJ2-6|TRBD1
CSASRDRGLGANVLTF
TGCAGTGCTTCCCGGGACAGGGGGCTTGGGGCCAACGTCCTGACTTTC
>TRBV12-3/TRBV12-4|many|TRBJ2-7|NA
CASSFAPYEQYF
TGTGCCAGCAGTTTTGCCCCCTACGAGCAGTACTTC
>TRBV7-6|many|TRBJ2-1|NA
CASSFSASSYNEQFF
TGTGCCAGCAGCTTTTCTGCGAGCTCCTACAATGAGCAGTTCTTC
>TRBV6-5|NA|TRBJ1-3|NA
CASSYSNPGRVYFGNTIYF
TGTGCCAGCAGTTACTCAAACCCGGGTCGGGTATATTTTGGAAACACCATATATTTT
>TRBV12-3/TRBV12-4|NA|TRBJ2-1|TRBD1
CASSVDRGAPFF
TGTGCCAGCAGTGTCGACAGGGGCGCACCGTTCTTC
>TRBV6-2/TRBV6-3|many|TRBJ2-7|TRBD1
CASSPGPGQTYEQYF
TGTGCCAGCAGTCCAGGTCCGGGACAGACCTACGAGCAGTACTTC
>TRBV20-1|few|TRBJ2-3|TRBD1
CSARDYGTGTDTQYF
TGCAGTGCTAGAGATTACGGGACAGGCACAGATACGCAGTATTTT
>TRBV5-5|NA|TRBJ1-5|NA
CASSLVGLGNQPQHF
TGTGCCAGCAGCTTGGTTGGGCTCGGAAATCAGCCCCAGCATTTT
>TRBV12-3/TRBV12-4|many|TRBJ2-7|NA
CASSFPAGSSYEQYF
TGTGCCAGCAGTTTTCCGGCGGGGAGCTCCTACGAGCAGTACTTC
>TRBV7-9|NA|TRBJ2-5|NA
CASEQASRGTQYF
TGTGCCAGCGAACAAGCCTCACGGGGGACCCAGTACTTC
>TRBV15|few|TRBJ2-3|TRBD1
CATSRFGGQGTDTQYF
TGTGCCACCAGCAGATTTGGCGGACAGGGCACAGATACGCAGTATTTT
>TRBV6-5|NA|TRBJ1-5|NA
CASSYGVNQPQHF
TGTGCCAGCAGTTACGGGGTCAATCAGCCCCAGCATTTT
>TRBV5-4|NA|TRBJ2-1|NA
CASSSEGRSGIEQFF
TGTGCCAGCAGCTCCGAAGGCAGGTCAGGAATTGAGCAGTTCTTC
>TRBV5-6|few|TRBJ2-1|NA
CASSLGPGTYNEQFF
TGTGCCAGCAGCTTGGGTCCAGGCACCTACAATGAGCAGTTCTTC
>TRBV27|few|TRBJ1-2|NA
CASSPWGGYGYTF
TGTGCCAGCAGCCCCTGGGGGGGTTATGGCTACACCTTC
>TRBV7-2|many|TRBJ1-1|TRBD1
CASSKRPGGIGDTEAFF
TGTGCCAGCAGCAAACGACCAGGGGGAATTGGCGACACTGAAGCTTTCTTT
>TRBV7-2|NA|TRBJ2-7|NA
CASSFQRSTYEQYF
TGTGCCAGCAGCTTCCAGCGCAGCACCTACGAGCAGTACTTC
>TRBV3-1|NA|TRBJ2-1|TRBD2
CASSQLLAGMNEQFF
TGTGCCAGCAGCCAGCTCCTAGCGGGGATGAATGAGCAGTTCTTC
>TRBV7-2|many|TRBJ1-1|NA
CASSPSPRRSTEAFF
TGTGCCAGCAGCCCGAGTCCCCGGCGGAGCACTGAAGCTTTCTTT
>TRBV28|many|TRBJ2-2|NA
CASSPVQGFGELFF
TGTGCCAGCAGCCCCGTGCAGGGTTTCGGGGAGCTGTTTTTT
>TRBV27|NA|TRBJ2-1|TRBD1
CASSFPGTGAYNEQFF
TGTGCCAGCAGCTTTCCCGGGACAGGGGCGTACAATGAGCAGTTCTTC
>TRBV11-3|few|TRBJ2-3|NA
CASSSQGIDTQYF
TGTGCCAGCAGCTCACAGGGTATCGATACGCAGTATTTT
>TRBV7-2|many|TRBJ1-5|NA
CASSFGHLDQPQHF
TGTGCCAGCAGCTTCGGGCACCTCGATCAGCCCCAGCATTTT
>TRBV4-3|NA|TRBJ1-1|TRBD1
CASSQGTGRGITDTEAFF
TGCGCCAGCAGCCAGGGGACAGGGAGGGGTATTACGGACACTGAAGCTTTCTTT
>TRBV2|NA|TRBJ2-2|NA
CASSENRAGTGELFF
TGTGCCAGCAGTGAAAACAGGGCAGGCACCGGGGAGCTGTTTTTT
>TRBV24-1|NA|TRBJ2-2|NA
CATQKGGENTGELFF
TGTGCCACCCAGAAGGGGGGGGAGAACACCGGGGAGCTGTTTTTT
>TRBV6-2/TRBV6-3|NA|TRBJ1-1|TRBD1
CASNPGGITEAFF
TGTGCCAGCAACCCAGGGGGTATCACTGAAGCTTTCTTT
>TRBV2|few|TRBJ2-1|NA
CASRAGLPYNEQFF
TGTGCCAGCAGGGCGGGGCTACCCTACAATGAGCAGTTCTTC
>TRBV7-6|many|TRBJ2-1|TRBD2
CASSSRGLAGVGEQFF
TGTGCCAGCAGCTCAAGGGGACTAGCGGGAGTAGGGGAGCAGTTCTTC
>TRBV4-3|NA|TRBJ1-1|NA
CASSQVGQKNTEAFF
TGCGCCAGCAGCCAAGTTGGGCAGAAAAACACTGAAGCTTTCTTT
>TRBV7-4|NA|TRBJ2-5|NA
CASSPIISGRQETQYF
TGTGCCAGCAGCCCTATCATATCCGGCCGCCAAGAGACCCAGTACTTC
>TRBV10-3|NA|TRBJ1-5|NA
CAISEPGQPQHF
TGTGCCATCAGTGAACCTGGTCAGCCCCAGCATTTT
>TRBV27|NA|TRBJ2-3|NA
CASSWKPPDTQYF
TGTGCCAGCAGTTGGAAACCCCCAGATACGCAGTATTTT
>TRBV11-1|few|TRBJ1-4|NA
CASSWGPSADEKLFF
TGTGCCAGCAGCTGGGGACCGTCGGCGGATGAAAAACTGTTTTTT